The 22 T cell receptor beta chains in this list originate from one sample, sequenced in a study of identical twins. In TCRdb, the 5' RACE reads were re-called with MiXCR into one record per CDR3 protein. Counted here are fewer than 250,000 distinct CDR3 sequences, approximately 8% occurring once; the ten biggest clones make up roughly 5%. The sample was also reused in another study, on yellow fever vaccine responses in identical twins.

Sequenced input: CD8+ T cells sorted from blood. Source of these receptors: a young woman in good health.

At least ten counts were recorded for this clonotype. In DNA, the CDR3 is TGCAGCGTTGGTAGCGGGAGATATGAGCAGTTCTTC. It yields the protein CSVGSGRYEQFF. The chain joins TRBV29-1 to TRBJ2-1; 9 nucleotides match TRBD2. The germline gives CDR1 SQVTM, CDR2 ANQGSEA. This CDR3 comprises 12 residues. The V gene end was trimmed by 4 bases and the J gene end by 8 bases; junction bases not matched to a gene: 3.

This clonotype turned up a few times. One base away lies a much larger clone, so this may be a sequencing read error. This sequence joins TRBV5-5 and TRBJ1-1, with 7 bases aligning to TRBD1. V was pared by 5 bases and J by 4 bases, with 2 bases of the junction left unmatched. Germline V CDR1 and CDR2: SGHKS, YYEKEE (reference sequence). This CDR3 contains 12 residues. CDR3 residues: CASRPGGTEAFF. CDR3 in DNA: TGTGCCAGCAGGCCAGGGGGCACTGAAGCTTTCTTT.

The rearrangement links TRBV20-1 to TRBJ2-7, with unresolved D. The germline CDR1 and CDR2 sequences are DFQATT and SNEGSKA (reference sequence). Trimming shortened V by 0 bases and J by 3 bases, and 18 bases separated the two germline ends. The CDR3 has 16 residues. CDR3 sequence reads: CSARDLVARSDYEQYF. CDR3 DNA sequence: TGCAGTGCTAGAGATCTGGTAGCCCGATCAGACTACGAGCAGTACTTC.

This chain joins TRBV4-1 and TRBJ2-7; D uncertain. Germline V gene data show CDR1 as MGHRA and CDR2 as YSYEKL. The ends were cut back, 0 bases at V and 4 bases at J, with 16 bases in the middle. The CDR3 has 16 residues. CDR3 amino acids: CASSQEDSPTIYEQYV. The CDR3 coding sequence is TGCGCCAGCAGCCAAGAAGATAGCCCTACCATTTACGAGCAGTACGTC.

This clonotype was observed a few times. CDR3 residues: CASSLEKLQETQYF. The DNA for the CDR3 is TGCGCCAGCAGCTTGGAGAAACTTCAAGAGACCCAGTACTTC. The J gene is TRBJ2-5, the V gene TRBV5-1; D gene uncertain. Per germline, CDR1 SGHRS and CDR2 YFSETQ. Trimming took off 0 bases at V and 2 bases at J, with 8 bases between the two ends. The CDR3 is made up of 14 amino acids.

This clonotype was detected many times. CDR3: CASSLVQGQETQYF. In DNA form, the CDR3 reads TGTGCCAGCAGCTTAGTCCAGGGTCAAGAGACCCAGTACTTC. The J gene is TRBJ2-5, the V gene TRBV7-9, with D possibly TRBD1 on 5 matching bases. CDR3 length: 14 amino acids. Germline lookup yields CDR1 SEHNR and CDR2 FQNEAQ (reference sequence). V was pared by 1 base and J by 2 bases, with 8 bases between.

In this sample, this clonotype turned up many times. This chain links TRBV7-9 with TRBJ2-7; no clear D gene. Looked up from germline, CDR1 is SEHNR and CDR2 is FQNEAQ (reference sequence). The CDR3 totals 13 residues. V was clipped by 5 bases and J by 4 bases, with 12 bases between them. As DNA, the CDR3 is TGTGCCAGCAGCCAAATAACTAAATACGAGCAGTACTTC. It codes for CASSQITKYEQYF.

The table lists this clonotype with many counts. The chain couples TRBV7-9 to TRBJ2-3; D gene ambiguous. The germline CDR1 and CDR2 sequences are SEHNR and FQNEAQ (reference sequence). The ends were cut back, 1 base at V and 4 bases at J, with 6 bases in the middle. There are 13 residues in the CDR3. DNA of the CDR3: TGTGCCAGCAGCTTAGGGAGTTCAGATACGCAGTATTTT. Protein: CASSLGSSDTQYF.

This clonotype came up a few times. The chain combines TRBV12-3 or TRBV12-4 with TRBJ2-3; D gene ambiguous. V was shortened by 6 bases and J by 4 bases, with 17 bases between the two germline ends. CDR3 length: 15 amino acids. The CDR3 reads CASSPGQLVADTQYF. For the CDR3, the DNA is TGTGCCAGCAGCCCAGGTCAGCTCGTGGCAGATACGCAGTATTTT.

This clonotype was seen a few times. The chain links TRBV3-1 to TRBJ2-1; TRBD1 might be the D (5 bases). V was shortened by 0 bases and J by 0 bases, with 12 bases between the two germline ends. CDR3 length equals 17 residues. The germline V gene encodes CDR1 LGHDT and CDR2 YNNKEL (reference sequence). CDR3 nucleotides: TGTGCCAGCAGCCAAGATCCCGACAGAAGCTCCTACAATGAGCAGTTCTTC. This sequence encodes CASSQDPDRSSYNEQFF.

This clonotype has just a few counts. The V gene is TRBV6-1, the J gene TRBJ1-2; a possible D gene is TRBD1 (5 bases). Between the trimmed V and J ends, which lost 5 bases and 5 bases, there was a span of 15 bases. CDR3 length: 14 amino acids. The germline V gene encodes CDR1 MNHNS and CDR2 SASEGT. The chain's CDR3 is CASSLTDSGYGYTF. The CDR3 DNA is TGTGCCAGCAGTCTAACCGACAGTGGATATGGCTACACCTTC.

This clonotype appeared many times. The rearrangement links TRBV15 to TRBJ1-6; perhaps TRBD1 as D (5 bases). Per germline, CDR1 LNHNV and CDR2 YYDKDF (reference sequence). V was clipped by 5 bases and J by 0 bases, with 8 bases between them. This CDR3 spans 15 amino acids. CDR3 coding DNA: TGTGCCACCAGCGCAGGGAGCTCCTATAATTCACCCCTCCACTTT. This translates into CATSAGSSYNSPLHF.

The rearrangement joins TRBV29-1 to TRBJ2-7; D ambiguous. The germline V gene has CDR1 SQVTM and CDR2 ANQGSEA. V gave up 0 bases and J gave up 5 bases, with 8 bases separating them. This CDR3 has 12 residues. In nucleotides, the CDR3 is TGCAGCGTTGAAGAGGGGAACCACGAGCAGTACTTC. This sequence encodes CSVEEGNHEQYF.

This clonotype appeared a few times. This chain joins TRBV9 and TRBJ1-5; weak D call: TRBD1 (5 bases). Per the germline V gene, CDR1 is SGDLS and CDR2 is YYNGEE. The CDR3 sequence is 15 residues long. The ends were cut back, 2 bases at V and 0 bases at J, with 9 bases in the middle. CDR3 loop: CASSVGGDSNQPQHF. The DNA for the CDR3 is TGTGCCAGCAGCGTTGGAGGGGATAGCAATCAGCCCCAGCATTTT.

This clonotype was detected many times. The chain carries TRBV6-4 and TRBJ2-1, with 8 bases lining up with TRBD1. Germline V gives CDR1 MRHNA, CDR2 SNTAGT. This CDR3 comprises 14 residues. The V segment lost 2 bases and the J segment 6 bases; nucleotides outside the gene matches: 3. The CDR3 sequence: CASSDVTGANEQFF. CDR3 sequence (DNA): TGTGCCAGCAGTGACGTGACAGGGGCCAATGAGCAGTTCTTC.

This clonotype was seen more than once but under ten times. This CDR3 reads CASSLALDEQYF. CDR3 coding DNA: TGTGCCAGCAGTTTAGCCTTGGACGAGCAGTACTTC. This chain uses TRBV28 with TRBJ2-7; unclear D gene. Deletions cut 2 bases from V and 5 bases from J, with 7 bases between. Germline CDR1 and CDR2: MDHEN and SYDVKM. There are 12 residues in the CDR3.

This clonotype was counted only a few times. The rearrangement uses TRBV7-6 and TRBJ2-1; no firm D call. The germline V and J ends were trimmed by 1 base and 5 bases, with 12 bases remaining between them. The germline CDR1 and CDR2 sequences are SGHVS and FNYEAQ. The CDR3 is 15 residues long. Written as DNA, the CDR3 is TGTGCCAGCAGCTTAGAAGTGGGGTTAGACAATGAGCAGTTCTTC. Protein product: CASSLEVGLDNEQFF.

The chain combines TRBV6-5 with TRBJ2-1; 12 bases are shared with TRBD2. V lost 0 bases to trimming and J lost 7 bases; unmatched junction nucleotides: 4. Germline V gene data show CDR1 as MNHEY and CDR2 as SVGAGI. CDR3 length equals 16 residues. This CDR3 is CASSYSRLAGDNEQFF. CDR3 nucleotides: TGTGCCAGCAGTTACTCGAGACTAGCGGGAGATAATGAGCAGTTCTTC.

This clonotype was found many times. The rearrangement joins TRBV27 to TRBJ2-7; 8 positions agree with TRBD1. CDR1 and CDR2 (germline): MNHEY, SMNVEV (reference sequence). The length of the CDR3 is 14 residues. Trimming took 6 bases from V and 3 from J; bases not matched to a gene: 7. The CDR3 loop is CASSPGTGLYEQYF. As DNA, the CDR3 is TGTGCCAGCAGCCCAGGGACAGGCCTCTACGAGCAGTACTTC.

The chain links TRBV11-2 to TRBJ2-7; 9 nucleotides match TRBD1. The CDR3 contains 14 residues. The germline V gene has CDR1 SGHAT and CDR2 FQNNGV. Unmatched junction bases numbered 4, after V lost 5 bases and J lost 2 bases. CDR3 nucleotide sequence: TGTGCCAGCAGCAAAGGACAGGGGACCTACGAGCAGTACTTC. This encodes CASSKGQGTYEQYF.

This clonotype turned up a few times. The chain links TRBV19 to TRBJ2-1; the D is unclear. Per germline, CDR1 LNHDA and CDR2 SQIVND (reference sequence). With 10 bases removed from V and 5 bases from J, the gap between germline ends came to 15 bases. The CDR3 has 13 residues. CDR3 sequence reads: CAIGRFEDNEQFF. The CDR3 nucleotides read TGTGCCATAGGACGCTTCGAGGACAATGAGCAGTTCTTC.

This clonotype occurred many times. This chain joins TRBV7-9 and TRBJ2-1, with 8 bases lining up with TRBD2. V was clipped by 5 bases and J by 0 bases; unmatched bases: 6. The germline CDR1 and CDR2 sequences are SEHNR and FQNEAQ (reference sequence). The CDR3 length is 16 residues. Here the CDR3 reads CASSPSSGRSYNEQFF. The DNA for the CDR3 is TGTGCCAGCAGCCCCTCTAGCGGGCGCTCCTACAATGAGCAGTTCTTC.